This T cell receptor beta chain was observed in a study of blood T cell repertoires in COVID-19. Study information: PBMCs, B-cell-depleted T cells, or T cells provided the cDNA or gDNA that made up the material.

The table came from immunoSEQ multiplex PCR; TCRdb's copy has only in-frame clones and leaves some out. The sample yields tens of thousands of clones, 70% to 90% seen once. CDR3 length: 14 amino acids. Germline lookup yields CDR1 LNHDA and CDR2 SQIVND (reference sequence). V was pared by 1 base and J by 5 bases, with 3 bases of the junction left unmatched. The sample comprised peripheral blood. The chain has TRBV19 and TRBJ2-7; 9 positions match TRBD1. This clonotype originated in a human donor in a cohort sampled during active COVID-19. The CDR3 DNA reads TGTGCCAGTAGTATAGGGACAGGGGTCCACGAGCAGTACTTC. This sequence encodes CASSIGTGVHEQYF.